Shown below are 18 T cell receptor beta chains from a single sample sequenced in a study of shared clonotypes between healthy human individuals. Assay: immunoSEQ multiplex PCR; the TCRdb copy retains only in-frame clones and omits some. This table holds under 2,000,000 clones, about 95% found once. Only CD45RO-negative cells positively selected for CCR7 counted as naive CD8 cells, so terminally differentiated effector memory CD45RA+ cells were excluded. Sequencing was performed on naive CD8+ T cells sorted from blood. Source of these receptors: a man between 18 and 29 years old in good health.

Points on this clone: This same CDR3 is encoded by further DNA sequences in the sample. The chain joins TRBV7-6 to TRBJ2-1; D unresolved. The CDR3 totals 12 residues. Trimming cost V 3 bases and J 6 bases, with 6 bases left between them. CDR1 is SGHVS, CDR2 FNYEAQ, per germline. The CDR3 DNA follows: TGTGCCAGCAGCTTGGCCAGCAATGAGCAGTTCTTC. It translates to CASSLASNEQFF.

This clone was recorded once. V and J are TRBV2 and TRBJ2-1, with 8 nucleotides matching TRBD2. Per germline, CDR1 SNHLY and CDR2 FYNNEI. This CDR3 is 15 amino acids long. V dropped 7 bases and J dropped 10; count of bases not matched to a gene: 15. DNA of the CDR3: TGTGCCAGCAATTCCGAGACTAGCGAAAGTGGGGAGCAGTTCTTC. Its protein is CASNSETSESGEQFF.

V and J are TRBV6-1 and TRBJ2-1, with a possible D match to TRBD1 (5 bases). Germline V CDR1 and CDR2: MNHNS, SASEGT. V shed 3 bases and J shed 3 bases, with 18 bases lying between them. This CDR3 has 17 amino acids. As DNA, the CDR3 is TGTGCCAGCAGTGAGTATGGGGCAGGTGTGGTCTACAATGAGCAGTTCTTC. It codes for CASSEYGAGVVYNEQFF.

The V gene is TRBV27, the J gene TRBJ1-2, with a possible D match to TRBD1 (5 bases). CDR1 is MNHEY, CDR2 SMNVEV, per germline (reference sequence). The CDR3 is 14 residues long. The germline V and J ends were trimmed by 0 bases and 8 bases, with 13 bases remaining between them. The CDR3 loop is CASSLSGPTVGYTF. The CDR3 bases are TGTGCCAGCAGTTTATCGGGGCCAACGGTGGGCTACACCTTC.

This clone was seen a single time. The gene calls are TRBV7-2 and TRBJ2-7; 8 nucleotides match TRBD2. The V gene end was trimmed by 5 bases and the J gene end by 3 bases; junction bases not matched to a gene: 9. This CDR3 has 15 amino acids. In germline, CDR1 is SGHTA, CDR2 FQGNSA. The CDR3 DNA reads TGTGCCAGCAGCCAATTTAGCGGGATTATCTACGAGCAGTACTTC. It specifies CASSQFSGIIYEQYF.

This clone was recorded a few times. One end of the junction varies from germline; a read error may be responsible. The V and J genes are TRBV7-2 and TRBJ2-7, with a tentative D call TRBD1 (6 bases). Germline assignment: CDR1 SGHTA and CDR2 FQGNSA. CDR3 length: 13 amino acids. The DNA of the CDR3 is TGTGCCAGCAGCCCGATGCCCAGGGGTTGGGTCCTCTTC. Translating it yields CASSPMPRGWVLF.

V is TRBV7-2 and J is TRBJ1-2, with D unresolved. Germline assignment: CDR1 SGHTA and CDR2 FQGNSA. The V end lost 1 base, the J end lost 4 bases, and 13 bases lay between the germline ends. The CDR3 runs to 15 residues. CDR3 protein: CASSLGGTQPYGYTF. In nucleotides, the CDR3 is TGTGCCAGCAGCTTAGGGGGAACTCAACCCTATGGCTACACCTTC. The full variable domain, completed using reference TRBV7-2 and TRBJ1-2, is GAGVSQSPSNKVTEKGKDVELRCDPISGHTALYWYRQSLGQGLEFLIYFQGNSAPDKSGLPSDRFSAERTGGSVSTLTIQRTQQEDSAVYLCASSLGGTQPYGYTFGSGTRLTVV.

J is TRBJ2-1 and V is TRBV6-1, with 14 nucleotides matching TRBD2. The CDR3 has 15 amino acids. With V trimmed by 3 bases and J by 8 bases, 3 bases remained unmatched. The germline V gene has CDR1 MNHNS and CDR2 SASEGT. CDR3 nucleotide sequence: TGTGCCAGCAGTGATGGGACTAGCGGGGGTTATGAGCAGTTCTTC. Encoded protein: CASSDGTSGGYEQFF.

CDR3 sequence reads: CASSLGEGIYGYTF. DNA for the CDR3: TGTGCCAGCAGCTTAGGGGAGGGGATCTATGGCTACACCTTC. This chain joins TRBV11-2 and TRBJ1-2; possible D gene TRBD1, 5 bases. The V and J ends lost 1 base and 4 bases respectively, with 10 bases between them. The CDR3 runs to 14 residues. The germline gives CDR1 SGHAT, CDR2 FQNNGV.

The V call is TRBV27, the J call TRBJ2-7, with D possibly TRBD2 on 5 matching bases. CDR1 and CDR2 (germline): MNHEY, SMNVEV (reference sequence). Trimming left V 11 bases short and J 6 bases short, with 20 bases between. The CDR3 contains 13 residues. DNA of the CDR3: TGTGCCGCCCGAGGGCAGTATCTTTCCGAGCAGTACTTC. It encodes CAARGQYLSEQYF.

The CDR3 coding sequence is TGTGCCAGTGAGCGGGACAGCGGCACCGGGGAGCTGTTTTTT. This gives the protein CASERDSGTGELFF. The rearrangement uses TRBV19 and TRBJ2-2; D may match TRBD1 or TRBD2 (7 bases each). The CDR3 totals 14 residues. V was clipped by 8 bases and J by 4 bases, with 14 bases between them. CDR1 and CDR2 from the germline V gene are LNHDA and SQIVND (reference sequence).

This clone has only one observation. As the CDR3 is not closed by the conserved phenylalanine or tryptophan, this likely results from a read error. The genes are TRBV4-1 and TRBJ2-7; TRBD2 aligns across 8 bases. Germline CDR1 is MGHRA and CDR2 is YSYEKL. V dropped 4 bases and J dropped 4; count of bases not matched to a gene: 18. This CDR3 spans 18 amino acids. CDR3 DNA: TGCGCCAGCAGCCCCGACCCGAGTGGAGCGGGGGACCCGTACGAGCAGTACTCC. This codes for CASSPDPSGAGDPYEQYS.

This chain links TRBV27 with TRBJ2-3; D is unresolved. This CDR3 is 13 amino acids long. The V gene's germline CDR1 is MNHEY and CDR2 SMNVEV (reference sequence). Deletions cut 3 bases from V and 2 bases from J, with 6 bases between. Here the CDR3 reads CASSFEPTDTQYF. CDR3 nucleotide sequence: TGTGCCAGCAGTTTCGAGCCCACAGATACGCAGTATTTT.

J is TRBJ2-7 and V is TRBV7-6; D possibly uses TRBD1 or TRBD2 (5 bases each). Germline V gene data show CDR1 as SGHVS and CDR2 as FNYEAQ. This CDR3 is built from 12 residues. The germline V and J ends were trimmed by 6 bases and 1 base, with 7 bases remaining between them. The CDR3 DNA reads TGTGCCAGCAGGGGGGAATCCTACGAGCAGTACTTC. Residues: CASRGESYEQYF.

The J gene is TRBJ2-4, the V gene TRBV2, with 10 bases matching TRBD1. This CDR3 spans 15 amino acids. Germline lookup yields CDR1 SNHLY and CDR2 FYNNEI. After removal of 3 bases from V and 9 bases from J, the junction contained 8 bases not matched to a gene. CDR3 sequence (DNA): TGTGCCAGCAGTGACGTGACAGGGGGCAAGGGCATTCAGTACTTC. Protein product: CASSDVTGGKGIQYF.

This chain links TRBV30 with TRBJ1-1; 7 bases are shared with TRBD1. The V and J ends lost 1 base and 5 bases, in that order; junction bases with no gene match: 7. CDR3 length: 14 amino acids. Germline CDR1 and CDR2: GTSNPN and SVGIG (reference sequence). Here the CDR3 DNA reads TGTGCCTGGAGTGATCCGACAGGGAGGACTGAAGCTTTCTTT. Translation gives CAWSDPTGRTEAFF.

The chain uses TRBV4-3 and TRBJ2-7, with 7 positions matching TRBD2. Germline CDR1 and CDR2: LGHNA and YSLEER. The CDR3 has 17 residues. V dropped 0 bases and J dropped 6; count of bases not matched to a gene: 14. The chain's CDR3 is CASSQDLPSGGGSEQYF. The CDR3 DNA reads as TGCGCCAGCAGCCAAGATTTGCCTAGCGGCGGAGGGAGCGAGCAGTACTTC.

The CDR3 DNA follows: TGTGCCAGCACCCTGATAGGAACAGATACGCAGTATTTT. Translating gives CASTLIGTDTQYF. The chain uses TRBV27 and TRBJ2-3; D is uncertain. Germline V CDR1 and CDR2: MNHEY, SMNVEV (reference sequence). Trimming stripped 7 bases from V and 3 bases from J, with 11 bases between. The CDR3 spans 13 residues.